The source of this T cell receptor beta chain is a study of PD-1 blockade in classical Hodgkin lymphoma. Described time point: cycle 4 day 1 (C4D1), after about 6 weeks of nivolumab. Relapse was seen in all patients after autologous stem cell transplantation, and brentuximab vedotin exposure was variable. Complete response, partial response or progressive disease made up the best responses. V was pared by 1 base and J by 3 bases, with 10 bases between. The CDR3 totals 14 residues. Germline-derived CDR1 and CDR2 are SGHVS and FQNEAQ. Profiled with immunoSEQ multiplex PCR; TCRdb holds only in-frame clones, not every one. Here the sample spans 20,000 to 25,000 clones, around 70% being singletons.

The chain carries TRBV7-8 and TRBJ2-7; maybe TRBD1 (6 bases). The TCR sequence derives from a human donor with classical Hodgkin lymphoma. The sample in question was peripheral blood mononuclear cells (PBMCs), obtained before the fourth cycle of nivolumab. The CDR3 protein is CASSLEGQNYEQYF. CDR3 in DNA: TGTGCCAGCAGCTTAGAGGGACAAAACTACGAGCAGTACTTC.